Presented here are 15 T cell receptor beta chains from one specimen sequenced in a study of T cell repertoires in cytomegalovirus infection. Their target antigens are unknown. MiXCR was run by TCRdb on the reads, yielding one entry per CDR3 protein. The table has a few hundred thousand distinct CDR3 sequences, about 39% seen once; the top ten hold 48%. This sample comprised cultured PBMCs, obtained from culture after CMV antigen stimulation. The source of these receptors is a human donor in good health (CMV status not recorded). Some clones in this sample may be carry-over from other donors' samples.

The CDR3: CAISDPLRENEKLFF. DNA for the CDR3: TGTGCCATCAGTGACCCCCTCAGAGAGAATGAAAAACTGTTTTTT. The chain joins TRBV10-3 to TRBJ1-4; D not certain. The germline V gene encodes CDR1 ENHRY and CDR2 SYGVKD. The CDR3 totals 15 residues. Trimming shortened V by 3 bases and J by 5 bases, and 13 bases separated the two germline ends.

This clonotype has just a few counts. The chain couples TRBV11-3 to TRBJ2-5, with 8 bases matching TRBD2. The CDR3 runs to 14 residues. Per the germline V gene, CDR1 is SGHNT and CDR2 is YENEEA. Trimming removed 6 bases from V and 1 base from J; junction bases left unmatched: 4. CDR3 sequence (DNA): TGTGCCAGCAGTAAAAGCGGGAGCCAAGAGACCCAGTACTTC. This encodes CASSKSGSQETQYF.

The J gene is TRBJ2-1, the V gene TRBV7-2; TRBD2 matches at 9 bases. The J segment lost 4 bases and the V segment lost 5 bases, leaving 9 bases of the junction unmatched. The CDR3 runs to 16 residues. Germline assignment: CDR1 SGHTA and CDR2 FQGNSA. CDR3 region: CASSITSGLSYNEQFF. The CDR3 bases are TGTGCCAGCAGCATCACTAGCGGGTTGTCGTACAATGAGCAGTTCTTC.

This clonotype was seen only a few times. V usage is TRBV6-1 and J usage is TRBJ1-4, with a tentative D call TRBD1 (5 bases). V was pared by 0 bases and J by 0 bases, with 8 bases between. Germline V gene data show CDR1 as MNHNS and CDR2 as SASEGT. The CDR3 has 16 amino acids. This chain's CDR3 is CASSEASTATNEKLFF. Here the CDR3 DNA reads TGTGCCAGCAGTGAAGCCTCGACAGCAACTAATGAAAAACTGTTTTTT.

The chain joins TRBV27 to TRBJ1-5; D unresolved. The CDR3 extends over 14 amino acids. V lost 6 bases, J lost 0 bases, and 9 bases lay in between. Germline CDR1 reads MNHEY; CDR2 reads SMNVEV (reference sequence). The CDR3 bases are TGTGCCAGCAGGCTCTTGAATAGCAATCAGCCCCAGCATTTT. Translating gives CASRLLNSNQPQHF.

The chain is built from TRBV2 and TRBJ1-4, with D possibly being TRBD1 (5 bases). Trimming shortened V by 6 bases and J by 8 bases, and 22 bases separated the two germline ends. Germline V gives CDR1 SNHLY, CDR2 FYNNEI. There are 16 residues in the CDR3. The DNA for the CDR3 is TGTGCCAGCAGGGAACGTCAGGGCACGGTATTGGAAAAACTGTTTTTT. It encodes CASRERQGTVLEKLFF.

This chain connects TRBV24-1 to TRBJ1-1, with TRBD1 matching 9 bases. Germline V gene lookup returns CDR1 KGHDR and CDR2 SFDVKD. CDR3 size: 17 residues. J lost 5 bases, V lost 2 bases, and 11 bases had no gene match. The CDR3 coding sequence is TGTGCCACCAGTGATTCCTCGGATGGACAGGGGAGGACTGAAGCTTTCTTT. The encoded protein is CATSDSSDGQGRTEAFF.

This sequence joins TRBV3-1 and TRBJ2-7; D is perhaps TRBD1 or TRBD2 (5 bases each). The length of the CDR3 is 12 residues. V was trimmed by 10 bases and J by 5 bases, leaving 15 bases between them. CDR1 is LGHDT, CDR2 YNNKEL, per germline (reference sequence). Here the CDR3 DNA reads TGTGCCACCCGGGACGGCGAAAACGAGCAGTACTTC. Translation gives CATRDGENEQYF.

In this sample, this clonotype turned up a few times. The rearrangement joins TRBV7-8 to TRBJ2-7, with 9 bases matching TRBD2. With 2 bases clipped from V and 0 bases from J, the junction kept 11 bases outside the gene matches. This CDR3 region has 18 residues. The germline CDR1 and CDR2 sequences are SGHVS and FQNEAQ. CDR3 in DNA: TGTGCCAGCAGCTTATTCAGGGCGGCTAGCGGGGCCTCCTACGAGCAGTACTTC. Amino acids: CASSLFRAASGASYEQYF.

The chain has TRBV20-1 and TRBJ1-3; weak D call: TRBD1 (5 bases). This CDR3 is 14 amino acids long. The germline gives CDR1 DFQATT, CDR2 SNEGSKA (reference sequence). V was clipped by 6 bases and J by 6 bases, with 18 bases between them. CDR3 sequence: CSARRAGQLNTIYF. The CDR3 coding sequence is TGCAGTGCCAGGCGGGCGGGGCAGCTAAACACCATATATTTT.

The chain recombines TRBV10-3 with TRBJ2-1; D is possibly TRBD2 (6 bases). In germline, CDR1 is ENHRY, CDR2 SYGVKD. This CDR3 contains 15 residues. Trimming took off 7 bases at V and 4 bases at J, with 17 bases between the two ends. The chain's CDR3 is CAITESGEAYNEQFF. The CDR3 region has the DNA TGTGCCATCACCGAGTCGGGGGAGGCTTACAATGAGCAGTTCTTC.

This clonotype showed up just a few times. V and J are TRBV7-2 and TRBJ1-2; maybe TRBD1 (5 bases). V dropped 4 bases and J dropped 8 bases, with 20 bases sitting between them. The length of the CDR3 is 15 residues. Germline V gene sequence: CDR1 SGHTA, CDR2 FQGNSA. In DNA, the CDR3 is TGTGCCAGCAGCTACACCGGGACGTCGGGACTCGGCTACACCTTC. This translates into CASSYTGTSGLGYTF.

This chain links TRBV7-6 with TRBJ2-3, with TRBD2 identical over 8 bases. This CDR3 contains 14 residues. The J segment lost 0 bases and the V segment lost 11 bases, leaving 7 bases of the junction unmatched. Germline CDR1 SGHVS, CDR2 FNYEAQ. In DNA form, the CDR3 reads TGTGCCGTCGGAGCGGGGGTTAGCACAGATACGCAGTATTTT. It is translated as CAVGAGVSTDTQYF.

The chain combines TRBV7-2 with TRBJ2-4, with 8 bases aligning to TRBD1. There are 14 residues in the CDR3. Germline-derived CDR1 and CDR2 are SGHTA and FQGNSA. V lost 4 bases to trimming and J lost 5 bases; unmatched junction nucleotides: 4. The CDR3 coding sequence is TGTGCCAGCAGCTACCGGACAGGGCAAAACATTCAGTACTTC. It is translated as CASSYRTGQNIQYF.

Ten or more counts support this clonotype. This sequence joins TRBV7-2 and TRBJ2-7; 8 nucleotides match TRBD2. Germline V gene lookup returns CDR1 SGHTA and CDR2 FQGNSA. V dropped 5 bases and J dropped 4; count of bases not matched to a gene: 7. This CDR3 spans 14 amino acids. The CDR3 nucleotides read TGTGCCAGCAGCCGTCGGGGACTAGTGTACGAGCAGTACTTC. Its translation is CASSRRGLVYEQYF.